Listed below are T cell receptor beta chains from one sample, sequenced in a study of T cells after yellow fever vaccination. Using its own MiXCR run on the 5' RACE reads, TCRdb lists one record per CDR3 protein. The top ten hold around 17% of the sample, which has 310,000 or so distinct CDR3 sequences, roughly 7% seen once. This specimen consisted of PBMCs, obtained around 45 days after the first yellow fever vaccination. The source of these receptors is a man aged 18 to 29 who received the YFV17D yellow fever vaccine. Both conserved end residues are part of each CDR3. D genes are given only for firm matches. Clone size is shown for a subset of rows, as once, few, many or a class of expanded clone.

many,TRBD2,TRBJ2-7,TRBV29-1,TGCAGCTGCCGGGAGGGGCCCTACGAGCAGTACTTC,CSCREGPYEQYF
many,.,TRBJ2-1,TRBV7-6,TGTGCCAGCAGCTTAATCGGCTGGGAGCAGTTCTTC,CASSLIGWEQFF
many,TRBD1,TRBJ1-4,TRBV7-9,TGTGCCGCAGGGACAGGGACCGAAAAACTGTTTTTT,CAAGTGTEKLFF
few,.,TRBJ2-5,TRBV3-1,TGTGCCAGCAGCCCCCGGACTGGACTCGAGACCCAGTACTTC,CASSPRTGLETQYF
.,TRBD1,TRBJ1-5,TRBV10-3,TGTGCCACCTCGACAGGGTACGGAATGGGCAATCAGCCCCAGCATTTT,CATSTGYGMGNQPQHF
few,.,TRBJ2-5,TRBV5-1,TGCGCCAGCAGCTCCCGGGGACACCCACCCCCACAAGAGACCCAGTACTTC,CASSSRGHPPPQETQYF
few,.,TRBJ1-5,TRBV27,TGTGCCAGCAGTTTACTTGGGGATAGCAATCAGCCCCAGCATTTT,CASSLLGDSNQPQHF
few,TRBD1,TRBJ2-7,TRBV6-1,TGTGCCAGTTCAGACAGGGGTGTTTCCTACGAGCAGTACTTC,CASSDRGVSYEQYF
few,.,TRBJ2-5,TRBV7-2,TGTGCCAGCACCCCCCCCGGGGACACGCAAGAGACCCAGTACTTC,CASTPPGDTQETQYF
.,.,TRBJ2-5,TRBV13,TGTGCCAGCAGCCAGCTCCTACCTCAAGAGACCCAGTACTTC,CASSQLLPQETQYF
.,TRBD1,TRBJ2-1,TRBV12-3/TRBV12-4,TGTGCCAGCGGGACAGGGACAAATGAGCAGTTCTTC,CASGTGTNEQFF
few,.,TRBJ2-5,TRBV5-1,TGCGCCAGCAGCTTGCGATGGGGCAGGGAGACCCAGTACTTC,CASSLRWGRETQYF
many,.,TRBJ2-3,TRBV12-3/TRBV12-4,TGTGCCAGCAACCCGGGGCCAGCGGAGACAGATACGCAGTATTTT,CASNPGPAETDTQYF
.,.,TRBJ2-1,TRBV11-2,TGTGCCAGCAGATCCGTAAATGAGCAGTTCTTC,CASRSVNEQFF
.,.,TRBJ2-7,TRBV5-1,TGCGCCAGCAGCTTTGGAAACAGGGCGGGTAGCGAGCAGTACTTC,CASSFGNRAGSEQYF
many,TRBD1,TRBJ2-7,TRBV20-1,TGCAGTGCAAGGGACAGCTCCTACGAGCAGTACTTC,CSARDSSYEQYF
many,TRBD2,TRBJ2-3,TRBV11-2,TGTGCCAGCAGCTTAAGGCGGGGGGGCCGAGATACGCAGTATTTT,CASSLRRGGRDTQYF
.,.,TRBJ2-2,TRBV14,TGTGCCAGCAGCCAACGGGGCTGGACAGTGAACACCGGGGAGCTGTTTTTT,CASSQRGWTVNTGELFF
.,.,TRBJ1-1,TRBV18,TGTGCCAGCTCACCACAAGATATAAGGGAAGCTTTCTTT,CASSPQDIREAFF
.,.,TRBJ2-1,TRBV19,TGTGCCAGTGAGACTTATGAGGGGGCGCGGGGTGAGCAGTTCTTC,CASETYEGARGEQFF
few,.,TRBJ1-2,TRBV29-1,TGCAGCGTTGAAGATCAACGGGTTAACTATGGCTACACCTTC,CSVEDQRVNYGYTF
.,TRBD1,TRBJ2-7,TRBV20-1,TGCAGTGCGGGACAGGGCTTGGGCGAGCAGTACTTC,CSAGQGLGEQYF
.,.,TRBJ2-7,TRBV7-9,TGTGCCAGCAGCTTAACGGACGGGAGCTACGAGCAGTACTTC,CASSLTDGSYEQYF
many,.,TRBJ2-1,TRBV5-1,TGCGCCAGCAGCTTCCCAGTCCCTGAGCAGTTCTTC,CASSFPVPEQFF
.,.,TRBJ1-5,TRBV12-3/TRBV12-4,TGTGCCAGCAGTTTAGAGGATGGGAGTCAGCCCCAGCATTTT,CASSLEDGSQPQHF
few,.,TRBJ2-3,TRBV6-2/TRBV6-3,TGTGCCAGCGGCTCACAGATCACAGATACGCAGTATTTT,CASGSQITDTQYF
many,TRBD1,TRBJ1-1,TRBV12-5,TGTGCTAGTGGTCAAGGACAGGGAGGCCGGAACACTGAAGCTTTCTTT,CASGQGQGGRNTEAFF
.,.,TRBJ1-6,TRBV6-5,TGTGCCAGCAGTTACAAGGGGAATTCACCCCTCCACTTT,CASSYKGNSPLHF
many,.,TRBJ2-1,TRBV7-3,TGTGCCAGCAGCTTAAACTACAATGAGCAGTTCTTC,CASSLNYNEQFF
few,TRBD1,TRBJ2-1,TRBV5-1,TGCGCCAGCAGCACAACAGGGGTAGGTTACAATGAGCAGTTCTTC,CASSTTGVGYNEQFF
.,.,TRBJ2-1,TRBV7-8,TGTGCCAGCAGCTTAGAGGGAGGGGGCGAGAGCGGCAATGAGCAGTTCTTC,CASSLEGGGESGNEQFF
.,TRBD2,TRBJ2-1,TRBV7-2,TGTGCCAGCAGCTATTCTAGCGGGGGGACCTCCTACAATGAGCAGTTCTTC,CASSYSSGGTSYNEQFF
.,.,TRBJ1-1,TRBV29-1,TGCAGCGGCGCCCTTGGACAGCTTGAAGCTTTCTTT,CSGALGQLEAFF
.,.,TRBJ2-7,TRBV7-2,TGTGCCAGCAGCTCCTTCCCGGGACAAGTCTACGAGCAGTACTTC,CASSSFPGQVYEQYF
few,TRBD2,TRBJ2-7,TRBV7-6,TGTGCCAGCAGCTCACTAGAGCGGGGGGGAAATCACGAGCAGTACTTC,CASSSLERGGNHEQYF
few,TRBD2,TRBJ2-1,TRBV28,TGTGCCAGCAGTTTCCCGGGACTAGCGGGGGGCGATGAGCAGTTCTTC,CASSFPGLAGGDEQFF
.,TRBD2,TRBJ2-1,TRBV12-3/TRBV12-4,TGTGCCAGCAGTTTACCAAGCGGGGGGGGCAACAATGAGCAGTTCTTC,CASSLPSGGGNNEQFF
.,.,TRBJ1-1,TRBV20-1,TGCAGTGCTCCGACAGCTCTGAACACTGAAGCTTTCTTT,CSAPTALNTEAFF
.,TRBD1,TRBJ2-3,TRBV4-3,TGCGCCAGCAGCCAAAAGGGACAGGGATCAGATACGCAGTATTTT,CASSQKGQGSDTQYF
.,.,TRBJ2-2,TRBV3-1,TGTGCCTCCTGCCAAGTGTGGGGGGCCGCCGGGGAGCTGTTTTTT,CASCQVWGAAGELFF
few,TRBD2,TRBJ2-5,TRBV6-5,TGTGCCAGCAGTTACGGCGGGGGGGCCCCAGAGACCCAGTACTTC,CASSYGGGAPETQYF